The T cell receptor beta chain described here comes from a study of monozygotic twins with inflammatory bowel disease. This CDR3 has 16 residues. Germline CDR1 and CDR2: SGHTA and FQGNSA. TCRdb re-analyzed the 5' RACE reads; it lists each CDR3 protein once, without DNA. The sample has approximately 400,000 distinct CDR3 sequences, and its top ten clones hold around 2.5%. The chain couples TRBV7-2 to TRBJ1-2; TCRdb's D call of TRBD1 is untestable without DNA. The receptor comes from a human donor with ulcerative colitis or Crohn's disease, or a healthy co-twin of an affected twin (not recorded which). The sample taken for sequencing was blood. This chain's CDR3 is CASSLGQGAFDYGYTF.